These 22 T cell receptor beta chains were all obtained from the same sample, sequenced in a study of cytomegalovirus exposure and HLA in healthy donors. Researchers ran the PCR with 60 Vbeta and 13 Jbeta primers. Only in-frame clones appear in the TCRdb table, and some are missing; sequencing was by immunoSEQ multiplex PCR. The data contain about 190,000 clones, 82% of them singletons. Sequencing input: PBMCs. The source is a young woman in good health and CMV-seronegative.

This clone was seen repeatedly, ten times or more. The gene calls are TRBV2 and TRBJ2-7; 7 bases agree with TRBD2. Germline CDR1 and CDR2: SNHLY and FYNNEI. Unmatched junction bases numbered 6, after V lost 8 bases and J lost 2 bases. The CDR3 sequence is 13 residues long. CDR3 DNA sequence: TGTGCCAGCCGACTAGCCCCTACCTACGAGCAGTACTTC. It translates to CASRLAPTYEQYF.

This sequence joins TRBV6-5 and TRBJ2-7; 8 bases are a match to TRBD1. Germline lookup yields CDR1 MNHEY and CDR2 SVGAGI. V shed 6 bases and J 2 bases; nucleotides not matched to a gene: 6. The CDR3 spans 14 residues. The CDR3 DNA is TGTGCCAGCAGAGTTGACAGGGGACCCTACGAGCAGTACTTC. Its protein is CASRVDRGPYEQYF.

This clone has just one count. The chain employs TRBV6-1 and TRBJ2-1; 7 bases match TRBD2. The V and J ends lost 11 bases and 7 bases, in that order; junction bases with no gene match: 5. Germline V gives CDR1 MNHNS, CDR2 SASEGT. The CDR3 has 11 amino acids. CDR3 loop: CAWEGDNEQFF. The CDR3 bases are TGTGCCTGGGAGGGCGATAATGAGCAGTTCTTC.

The V gene is TRBV15, the J gene TRBJ2-7; 7 bases match TRBD1. This CDR3 spans 13 amino acids. CDR1 and CDR2 from the germline V gene are LNHNV and YYDKDF (reference sequence). J gave up 6 bases and V 5 bases, and 7 bases lay outside the gene matches. The CDR3 region is CATSGTGEIEQYF. In DNA, the CDR3 is TGTGCCACCAGCGGAACAGGGGAGATCGAGCAGTACTTC.

The chain combines TRBV10-2 with TRBJ2-7, with D uncertain. This CDR3 is built from 13 residues. V lost 5 bases and J 1 base, leaving 9 bases between the germline ends. CDR1 is WSHSY, CDR2 SAAADI, per germline. The CDR3 DNA is TGCGCCAGCAGTATACAGTCGTCCTACGAGCAGTACTTC. It translates to CASSIQSSYEQYF.

V usage is TRBV9 and J usage is TRBJ2-1; 10 positions agree with TRBD2. The germline CDR1 and CDR2 sequences are SGDLS and YYNGEE. J was trimmed by 7 bases and V by 4 bases; bases with no gene match: 5. This CDR3 has 14 amino acids. CDR3 amino acids: CASSSSGSGNEQFF. CDR3 in DNA: TGTGCCAGCAGCTCTAGCGGGAGTGGAAATGAGCAGTTCTTC.

In this sample, this clone turned up once. The chain uses TRBV4-2 and TRBJ2-7; no clear D gene. In germline, CDR1 is LGHNA, CDR2 YNFKEQ. This CDR3 has 16 residues. The ends were cut back, 5 bases at V and 3 bases at J, with 20 bases in the middle. In DNA form, the CDR3 reads TGTGCCAGCAGCTCTTCACTCTGGCAGGCCGACTACGAGCAGTACTTC. Its translation is CASSSSLWQADYEQYF.

The chain employs TRBV29-1 and TRBJ2-5; tentative D call: TRBD2 (6 bases). CDR1 is SQVTM and CDR2 is ANQGSEA in the germline V gene. There are 11 residues in the CDR3. The CDR3 reads CTGAGGETQYF. The CDR3 bases are TGCACGGGCGCTGGAGGGGAGACCCAGTACTTC.

The rearrangement links TRBV9 to TRBJ2-1; 10 bases map to TRBD2. Trimming took 0 bases from V and 4 from J; bases not matched to a gene: 10. Looked up from germline, CDR1 is SGDLS and CDR2 is YYNGEE. The CDR3 runs 18 residues. CDR3 nucleotides: TGTGCCAGCAGCGTAGAGGCTAGCGGGAGAGTCTGGTACAATGAGCAGTTCTTC. It encodes CASSVEASGRVWYNEQFF.

As regards this clone: One junction end does not reproduce the germline sequence, and a read error may be involved. This chain joins TRBV7-9 and TRBJ1-5; 8 positions agree with TRBD1. In germline, CDR1 is SEHNR, CDR2 FQNEAQ (reference sequence). The CDR3 runs 16 residues. The CDR3 sequence: CSSSSTTGAINQPQHF. The CDR3 DNA is TGTTCCAGCAGCTCAACGACAGGGGCTATTAATCAGCCCCAGCATTTT.

The rearrangement joins TRBV5-6 to TRBJ1-4; D may be TRBD1 (5 bases). The V end was cut by 4 bases, the J end by 6 bases, with 16 bases between. The CDR3 is 15 amino acids. The germline V gene encodes CDR1 SGHDT and CDR2 YYEEEE. The DNA for the CDR3 is TGTGCCAGCAGCCCCCGGGACTATGGGGATGAAAAACTGTTTTTT. Its translation: CASSPRDYGDEKLFF.

This clone was seen only once. The genes are TRBV7-2 and TRBJ2-1; TRBD2 matches at 10 bases. CDR1 and CDR2 (germline): SGHTA, FQGNSA. V was clipped by 4 bases and J by 10 bases; unmatched bases: 13. The CDR3 extends over 16 amino acids. The CDR3 is CASSSPGSGGSGEQFF. The CDR3 nucleotides read TGTGCCAGCAGCTCCCCGGGTAGCGGGGGGTCAGGAGAGCAGTTCTTC.

Only a few counts were recorded for this clone. V gene TRBV6-5 combines with J gene TRBJ1-4; D perhaps matches TRBD1 (6 bases). This CDR3 is 15 amino acids long. V was clipped by 5 bases and J by 8 bases, with 18 bases between them. In germline, CDR1 is MNHEY, CDR2 SVGAGI. CDR3 region: CASSAGTLYREKLFF. The CDR3 DNA is TGTGCCAGCAGTGCCGGGACACTATACCGGGAAAAACTGTTTTTT.

V usage is TRBV27 and J usage is TRBJ2-1; 7 nucleotides agree with TRBD2. The CDR3 spans 14 residues. Germline trimming cut 2 bases from V and 3 bases from J; bases unmatched to any gene: 1. The germline CDR1 and CDR2 sequences are MNHEY and SMNVEV (reference sequence). For the CDR3, the DNA is TGTGCCAGCAGTTTAGCGGGAGTCTACAATGAGCAGTTCTTC. Translated, it gives CASSLAGVYNEQFF.

This chain joins TRBV10-2 and TRBJ2-1; 15 bases line up with TRBD2. The germline gives CDR1 WSHSY, CDR2 SAAADI. J was trimmed by 4 bases and V by 6 bases; bases with no gene match: 4. This CDR3 contains 16 residues. The CDR3, as DNA: TGCGCCAGCAGGGCTGGGACTAGCGGGGGGTACAATGAGCAGTTCTTC. Translating gives CASRAGTSGGYNEQFF.

The chain links TRBV9 to TRBJ2-7, with TRBD2 identical over 7 bases. The trim removed 2 bases at V and 3 bases at J, leaving 8 bases unmatched. Germline loops: CDR1 SGDLS, CDR2 YYNGEE. The CDR3 consists of 15 residues. The CDR3 nucleotides read TGTGCCAGCAGCGTGCGGGGAGGGAGCGGCTACGAGCAGTACTTC. Translated: CASSVRGGSGYEQYF.

The chain is built from TRBV19 and TRBJ1-5; no clear D. Trimming left V 1 base short and J 2 bases short, with 9 bases between. The CDR3 covers 15 residues. The germline CDR1 and CDR2 sequences are LNHDA and SQIVND (reference sequence). This CDR3 reads CASSIGGRGNQPQHF. The CDR3 DNA reads as TGTGCCAGTAGTATAGGAGGGAGGGGCAATCAGCCCCAGCATTTT.

Turning to this clone: The final CDR3 position lacks the conserved phenylalanine or tryptophan, pointing to a likely read error. No DNA is shown, since the ends of the CDR3 on it are uncertain; the CDR3 is the one TCRdb lists. The chain links TRBV12-5 to TRBJ1-1; the table's D call, TRBD1, was not checked against the DNA. The CDR3 spans 10 amino acids, including both terminal residues. The germline CDR1 and CDR2 sequences are LGHNT and FRNRAP. This CDR3 is CASGLPLLGL.

The rearrangement joins TRBV29-1 to TRBJ2-5; D uncertain. V was pared by 3 bases and J by 0 bases, with 5 bases between. Germline V gene data show CDR1 as SQVTM and CDR2 as ANQGSEA. This CDR3 contains 12 residues. In DNA form, the CDR3 reads TGCAGCGTTGAGAACTACCAAGAGACCCAGTACTTC. It is translated as CSVENYQETQYF.

V and J are TRBV7-8 and TRBJ2-1; 7 nucleotides agree with TRBD2. The CDR3 is 16 amino acids. Germline V gives CDR1 SGHVS, CDR2 FQNEAQ. Germline trimming cut 1 base from V and 6 bases from J; bases unmatched to any gene: 9. The CDR3 loop is CASSLGSSGNGNEQFF. CDR3 nucleotide sequence: TGTGCCAGCAGCTTAGGGTCCAGCGGGAATGGCAATGAGCAGTTCTTC.

The chain combines TRBV29-1 with TRBJ1-2; D not resolved. The CDR3 loop spans 11 amino acids. V was cut by 6 bases and J by 7 bases, with 12 bases left in between. Germline V lookup: CDR1 SQVTM, CDR2 ANQGSEA. The CDR3 is CSVRFSGGYTF. As DNA, the CDR3 is TGCAGCGTGAGGTTTTCGGGTGGCTACACCTTC.

The V and J genes are TRBV5-1 and TRBJ2-1; D is perhaps TRBD1 (8 bases). This CDR3 spans 15 amino acids. V lost 1 base and J lost 6, with 14 bases in between. Germline assignment: CDR1 SGHRS and CDR2 YFSETQ. CDR3 sequence: CASSLLDREGNEQFF. The CDR3 bases are TGCGCCAGCAGCTTGTTGGACAGGGAGGGCAATGAGCAGTTCTTC.